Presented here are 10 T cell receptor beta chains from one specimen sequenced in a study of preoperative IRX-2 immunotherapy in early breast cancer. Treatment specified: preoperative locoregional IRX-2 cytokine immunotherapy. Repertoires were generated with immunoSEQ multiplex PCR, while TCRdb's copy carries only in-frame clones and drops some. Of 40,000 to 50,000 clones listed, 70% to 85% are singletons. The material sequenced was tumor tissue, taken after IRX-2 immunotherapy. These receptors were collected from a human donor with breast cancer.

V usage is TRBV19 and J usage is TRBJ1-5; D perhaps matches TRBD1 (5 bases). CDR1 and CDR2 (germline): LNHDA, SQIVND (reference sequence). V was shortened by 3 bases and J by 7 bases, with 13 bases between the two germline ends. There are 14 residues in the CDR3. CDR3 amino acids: CASSIPQGIQPQHF. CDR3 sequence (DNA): TGTGCCAGTAGTATTCCCCAGGGAATCCAGCCCCAGCATTTT.

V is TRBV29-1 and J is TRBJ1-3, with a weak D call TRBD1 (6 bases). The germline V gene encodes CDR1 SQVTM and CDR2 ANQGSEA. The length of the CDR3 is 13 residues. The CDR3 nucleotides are TGCGCCCTTCGGGGGCAAGGGGGAAACACCATATATTTT. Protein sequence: CALRGQGGNTIYF.

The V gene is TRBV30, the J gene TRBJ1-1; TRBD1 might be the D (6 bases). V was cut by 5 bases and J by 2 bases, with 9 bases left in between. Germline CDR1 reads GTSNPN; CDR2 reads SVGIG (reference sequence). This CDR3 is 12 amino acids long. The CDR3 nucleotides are TGTGCCTGGGGACAGACTAACACTGAAGCTTTCTTT. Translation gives CAWGQTNTEAFF.

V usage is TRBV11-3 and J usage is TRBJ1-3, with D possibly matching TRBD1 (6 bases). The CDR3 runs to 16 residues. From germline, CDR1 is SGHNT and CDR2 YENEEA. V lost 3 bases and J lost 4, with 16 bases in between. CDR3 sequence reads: CASSLGGRGFGNTIYF. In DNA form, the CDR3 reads TGTGCCAGCAGCTTGGGGGGCAGGGGTTTCGGAAACACCATATATTTT.

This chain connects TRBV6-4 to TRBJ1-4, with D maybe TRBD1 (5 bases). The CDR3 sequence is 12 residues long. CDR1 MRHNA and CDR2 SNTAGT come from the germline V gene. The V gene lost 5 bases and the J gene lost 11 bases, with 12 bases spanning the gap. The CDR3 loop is CASSRTPYKLFF. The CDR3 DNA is TGTGCCAGCAGTCGGACACCGTACAAACTGTTTTTT.

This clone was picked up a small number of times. The CDR3 DNA reads as TGTGCCAGTAGTAACCTCTTAGGTGAGCAGTTCTTC. Translating gives CASSNLLGEQFF. The rearrangement links TRBV19 to TRBJ2-1; D gene uncertain. Germline-derived CDR1 and CDR2 are LNHDA and SQIVND (reference sequence). CDR3 length equals 12 residues. The ends were cut back, 4 bases at V and 9 bases at J, with 10 bases in the middle.

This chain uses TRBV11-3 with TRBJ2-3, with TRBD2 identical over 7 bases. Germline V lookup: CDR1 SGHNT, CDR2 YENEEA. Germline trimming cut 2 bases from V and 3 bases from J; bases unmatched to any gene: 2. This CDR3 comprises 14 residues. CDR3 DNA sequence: TGTGCCAGCAGCTTATGGGGGGGGACAGATACGCAGTATTTT. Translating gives CASSLWGGTDTQYF.

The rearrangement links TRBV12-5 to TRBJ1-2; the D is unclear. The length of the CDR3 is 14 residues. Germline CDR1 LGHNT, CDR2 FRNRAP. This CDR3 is CASILQGSDYGYTF. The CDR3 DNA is TGTGCCAGCATCCTACAAGGGTCGGACTATGGCTACACCTTC.

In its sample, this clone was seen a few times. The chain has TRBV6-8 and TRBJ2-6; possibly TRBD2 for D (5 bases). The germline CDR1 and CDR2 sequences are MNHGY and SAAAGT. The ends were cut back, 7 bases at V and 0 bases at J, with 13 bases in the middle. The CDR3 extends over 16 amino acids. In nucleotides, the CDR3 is TGTGCCAGCAACCGGGGTACGCTCTCTGGGGCCAACGTCCTGACTTTC. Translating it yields CASNRGTLSGANVLTF.

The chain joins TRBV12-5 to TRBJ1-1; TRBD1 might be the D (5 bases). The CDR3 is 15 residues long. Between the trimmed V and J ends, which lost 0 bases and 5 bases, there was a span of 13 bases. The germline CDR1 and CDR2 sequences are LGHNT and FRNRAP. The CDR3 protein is CASGLVSGGGTEAFF. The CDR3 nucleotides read TGTGCTAGTGGTTTGGTATCTGGGGGAGGGACTGAAGCTTTCTTT.